The text below deals with one T cell receptor (beta chain). At one end, the junction sequence differs from germline, possibly due to a read error. These data originate in a study of blood T cell repertoires in COVID-19. Turning to the study itself: Sample material is recorded as cDNA or gDNA derived from T cells, B-cell-depleted T cells, or PBMCs.

Enrollees, about 18 to 95 years old, lived in about two dozen US areas. A case of COVID-19 had been met by exposed participants within 2 weeks before study entry. Repertoires were generated with immunoSEQ multiplex PCR, while TCRdb's copy carries only in-frame clones and drops some. The sample records around 320,000 clones, 90% being singletons. CDR1 SGHRS and CDR2 YFSETQ come from the germline V gene. The CDR3 runs 16 residues. The V call is TRBV5-1, the J call TRBJ2-2; 7 nucleotides align to TRBD1. The sequence derives from a woman under 40 who had been exposed to COVID-19. Specimen: PBMCs or T cells enriched from blood (not recorded which). CDR3 sequence (DNA): TGCGGCAGCAGCGATAGAGGGGGCTCGAACACCGGGGAGCTGTTTTTT. Translated: CGSSDRGGSNTGELFF.